A single sample is the source of the 7 T cell receptor beta chains below, sequenced in a study of blood T cell repertoires in COVID-19. TCRdb's table, derived via immunoSEQ multiplex PCR, lists solely in-frame clones and lacks some. The sample yields approximately 170,000 clones, 85% to 90% seen once. Sequenced: peripheral blood. The receptors originated from a man in his late teens or twenties with active or convalescent COVID-19.

The chain links TRBV28 to TRBJ1-5; TRBD1 matches at 11 bases. The ends lost 6 bases at V and 6 bases at J; junction bases unmatched: 7. The germline V gene encodes CDR1 MDHEN and CDR2 SYDVKM. The CDR3 is 15 residues long. Written as DNA, the CDR3 is TGTGCCAGCAGGGATCCGGGACAGGGGGGTCAGCCCCAGCATTTT. This gives the protein CASRDPGQGGQPQHF.

The chain is built from TRBV7-3 and TRBJ2-6, with D unresolved. CDR1 is SGHTA, CDR2 FQGTGA, per germline. The CDR3 is made up of 18 amino acids. V lost 1 base and J 0 bases, leaving 13 bases between the germline ends. Here the CDR3 reads CASSLNPRVSSGANVLTF. The CDR3, as DNA: TGTGCCAGCAGCTTAAACCCCCGGGTTAGCTCTGGGGCCAACGTCCTGACTTTC.

This chain joins TRBV27 and TRBJ2-2; the D gene is possibly TRBD2 (6 bases). V was pared by 8 bases and J by 5 bases, with 18 bases between. Per the germline V gene, CDR1 is MNHEY and CDR2 is SMNVEV (reference sequence). The CDR3 sequence is 15 residues long. DNA for the CDR3: TGTGCCAGCGGGGACTTCCCCAGAACAACCGGGGAGCTGTTTTTT. It translates to CASGDFPRTTGELFF.

The CDR3 sequence: CASRRTGEPGGNEKLFF. In DNA form, the CDR3 reads TGTGCCAGCAGGCGCACAGGGGAGCCCGGTGGTAATGAAAAACTGTTTTTT. The chain has TRBV9 and TRBJ1-4; 7 nucleotides match TRBD1. Germline-derived CDR1 and CDR2 are SGDLS and YYNGEE. This CDR3 has 17 residues. Trimming at V came to 5 bases and at J to 4 bases, leaving 14 bases not matched to a gene.

The genes are TRBV28 and TRBJ2-7, with TRBD2 as a possible D gene (5 bases). CDR1 and CDR2 from the germline V gene are MDHEN and SYDVKM. There are 12 residues in the CDR3. The V and J ends lost 7 bases and 6 bases respectively, with 13 bases between them. The CDR3 DNA sequence: TGTGCCAGCACCTCGGGTCGGGGCGAGCAGTACGTC. Translated: CASTSGRGEQYV.

The chain links TRBV5-1 to TRBJ1-2; 7 bases align to TRBD1. Trimming took 1 base from V and 5 from J; bases not matched to a gene: 5. CDR1 and CDR2 from the germline V gene are SGHRS and YFSETQ. The CDR3 extends over 14 amino acids. The CDR3 loop is CASSLSTGEYGYTF. The CDR3 DNA reads TGCGCCAGCAGCTTGAGTACAGGGGAGTATGGCTACACCTTC.

This chain uses TRBV6-5 with TRBJ1-1, with 7 bases identical to TRBD1. The germline V gene encodes CDR1 MNHEY and CDR2 SVGAGI. V gave up 5 bases and J gave up 4 bases; unmatched junction bases: 7. The CDR3 length is 14 residues. The CDR3 sequence: CASSPRQGATEAFF. The CDR3 region has the DNA TGTGCCAGCAGTCCGCGACAGGGAGCCACTGAAGCTTTCTTT.